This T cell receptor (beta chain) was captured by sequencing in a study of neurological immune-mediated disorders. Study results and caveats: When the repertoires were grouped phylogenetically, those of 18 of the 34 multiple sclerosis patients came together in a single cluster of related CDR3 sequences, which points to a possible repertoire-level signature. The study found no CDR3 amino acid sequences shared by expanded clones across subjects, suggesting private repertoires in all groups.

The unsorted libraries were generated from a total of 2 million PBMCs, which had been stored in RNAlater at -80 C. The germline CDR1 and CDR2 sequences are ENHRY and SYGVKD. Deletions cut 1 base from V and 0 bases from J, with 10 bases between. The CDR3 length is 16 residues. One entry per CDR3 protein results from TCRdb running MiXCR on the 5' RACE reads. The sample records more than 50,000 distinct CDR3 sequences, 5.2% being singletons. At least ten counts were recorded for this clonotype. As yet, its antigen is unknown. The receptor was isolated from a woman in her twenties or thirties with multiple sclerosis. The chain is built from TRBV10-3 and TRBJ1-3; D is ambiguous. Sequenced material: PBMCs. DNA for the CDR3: TGTGCCATCAGTGAGTTGGACGGTAGCTCTGGAAACACCATATATTTT. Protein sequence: CAISELDGSSGNTIYF.